The present TCR beta chain was sequenced within a study of OX40 agonist ivuxolimab in advanced cancers. Regarding the study in general: Ivuxolimab, which targeted the costimulatory receptor OX40 (CD134), was an agonistic, fully human IgG2 monoclonal antibody. Intravenous ivuxolimab was administered to patients every 2 weeks at six dose levels: 0.01, 0.1, 0.3, 1.5, 3 and 10 mg/kg. Of the roughly 51 dose-escalation patients, hepatocellular carcinoma was present in about 20, melanoma in roughly 15, renal cell carcinoma in 9 and head and neck cancer in 9. The dose-escalation cohort was over 70% male with a mean age of approximately 60 years, ranging from 23 to 79. Prior anti-PD-1, anti-PD-L1 or anti-CTLA-4 therapy was permitted, and checkpoint inhibitors had been received by under 50% of dose-escalation patients. Partial responses occurred in three dose-escalation patients: two with cutaneous melanoma and one with hepatocellular carcinoma. The point of sequencing TCRbeta in the periphery was to test whether ivuxolimab changed TCR sequence diversity and drove clonal T-cell expansion. The paper covers the monotherapy dose-escalation part of the phase I ivuxolimab trial, which included N of about 56 patients. Broad study findings and their caveats: At doses of 0.1 to 3.0 mg/kg, clonal expansion of both CD4+ and CD8+ T cells in blood was seen between baseline and week 6. On average, CD8+ T cells showed more expanded clones than CD4+ T cells after ivuxolimab. In partial responders in the 0.1-3.0 mg/kg groups, normalized peripheral clonal expansion was found to be among the lowest, especially among CD8+ T cells. The antigen specificity of the peripheral T cells that underwent clonal expansion was not determined. Low levels of normalized T-cell clonal expansion were also shown by some nonresponding patients.

Comments on this clone: Its antigen remains unidentified. Within one base of it there is no much larger clone, and no base qualities were kept. Different DNA sequences within this sample yield the same CDR3.

The germline V gene supplies CDR1 SGHRS and CDR2 YFSETQ. Unmatched junction bases come to 3, with V trimmed by 0 bases and J by 0 bases. The CDR3 measures 16 amino acids from cysteine to phenylalanine. Only the CDR3 part of the read is kept: 48 bases, read in frame from the first base. Genomic DNA was isolated from the sorted cells so that the TCRbeta CDR3 region could be sequenced. The immunoSEQ Assay was used to sequence the TCRbeta CDR3 regions. This immuneACCESS table, as held by TCRdb, lists in-frame sequences with V and J called but not all clones. Of the missing ones, under half trace to an unresolved V gene in checked studies; the others have no known cause. The sample table holds more than 80,000 clones, of which about 90% were seen once. About 8.5% of the sample rests with the top ten. The trial excluded patients who had a history of autoimmune disease or who were on systemic immunosuppression. Peripheral blood for TCR sequencing was collected from all dose cohorts at baseline, on cycle 4 day 1, and on cycle 7 day 1. Samples came from an open-label, multicenter, first-in-human phase I dose-escalation trial of ivuxolimab. The trial enrolled adults with locally advanced or metastatic head and neck squamous cell, hepatocellular, melanoma or renal cell carcinoma. Before TCR sequencing, CD4+ T cells and CD8+ T cells from peripheral blood were sorted into separate populations.

The receptor chain draws on TRBV5-1 and TRBJ1-3; the junction holds 7 bases that match TRBD1. This TCR came from an adult with an advanced solid tumor such as melanoma, head and neck, liver or kidney cancer. The sample here was CD4+ or CD8+ T cells sorted from blood, taken in a trial of the OX40 agonist ivuxolimab. Here is the DNA: TGCGCCAGCAGCTTGGGGGACAGATCCTCTGGAAACACCATATATTTT. Its translation is CASSLGDRSSGNTIYF.